The clone carrying this TCR beta chain was seen at least ten times. The antigen remains unidentified. The entry originates in a study of breast tumors, draining lymph nodes, adjacent tissues. General observations from the study: Tumor T cell lymph node origin was a supported hypothesis, not proven. Compared with lymph nodes, tumors were less diverse; compared with nontumor tissue, more.

MiXCR was run by TCRdb on the multiplex PCR reads, yielding one entry per CDR3 protein. The sample holds approximately 17,000 distinct CDR3 sequences, about 45% seen once. The CDR3 extends over 17 amino acids. Trimming cost V 0 bases and J 0 bases, with 15 bases left between them. Per germline, CDR1 SGHRS and CDR2 YFSETQ. The rearrangement joins TRBV5-1 to TRBJ1-2, with D uncertain. Sequenced sample: tumor-adjacent breast tissue. This receptor was taken from a female donor with breast cancer. Some clones in this sample may be carry-over from other donors' samples. The CDR3 nucleotides are TGCGCCAGCAGCTTGGCTATATTCTTATGTGCTAACTATGGCTACACCTTC. Protein product: CASSLAIFLCANYGYTF.